Listed here are 30 T cell receptor beta chains from one sample, sequenced in a study of blood T cell repertoires in COVID-19. Assay: immunoSEQ multiplex PCR; the TCRdb copy retains only in-frame clones and omits some. This sample has approximately 260,000 clones, with roughly 84% found just once. The sequenced material came from peripheral blood. These receptors originate from a woman aged 35 to 49 who had recovered from COVID-19.

V usage is TRBV10-3 and J usage is TRBJ2-1; possible D gene TRBD1, 6 bases. V dropped 3 bases and J dropped 7 bases, with 19 bases sitting between them. This CDR3 is built from 16 residues. Germline lookup yields CDR1 ENHRY and CDR2 SYGVKD. The CDR3 loop reads CAISDPRAGVKNEQFF. The CDR3 region has the DNA TGTGCCATCAGTGACCCAAGGGCAGGGGTTAAAAATGAGCAGTTCTTC.

This clone was detected many times. At the DNA level, this CDR3 is encoded by other sequences in the same sample as well. The chain uses TRBV28 and TRBJ1-2; TRBD1 agrees at 7 bases. The germline V gene encodes CDR1 MDHEN and CDR2 SYDVKM. Trimming removed 3 bases from V and 4 bases from J; junction bases left unmatched: 2. The CDR3 extends over 13 amino acids. CDR3 in DNA: TGTGCCAGCAGTTTGGGACAGTTCTATGGCTACACCTTC. This gives the protein CASSLGQFYGYTF.

This chain uses TRBV4-2 with TRBJ2-5; 9 nucleotides line up with TRBD1. Germline V gives CDR1 LGHNA, CDR2 YNFKEQ. CDR3 length equals 14 residues. Trimming cost V 3 bases and J 3 bases; bases outside gene matches: 2. The DNA of the CDR3 is TGTGCCAGCAGCCATGGGGACAGGGAAGAGACCCAGTACTTC. Translating gives CASSHGDREETQYF.

With regard to this clone: The same CDR3 also results from other DNA sequences found in this sample. The chain recombines TRBV10-2 with TRBJ2-3, with 9 bases lining up with TRBD2. CDR1 is WSHSY and CDR2 is SAAADI in the germline V gene. Germline trimming cut 8 bases from V and 1 base from J; bases unmatched to any gene: 4. The CDR3 spans 14 residues. The CDR3, as DNA: TGCGCCAGCTCCGCTAGCGGGGGCACAGATACGCAGTATTTT. It codes for CASSASGGTDTQYF.

The chain links TRBV27 to TRBJ1-1; perhaps TRBD1 as D (5 bases). The germline V and J ends were trimmed by 5 bases and 4 bases, with 20 bases remaining between them. Germline loops: CDR1 MNHEY, CDR2 SMNVEV (reference sequence). The CDR3 loop spans 16 amino acids. In nucleotides, the CDR3 is TGTGCCAGCAGTCCCAACCGGGCTTGGGGGGGCACTGAAGCTTTCTTT. Its translation is CASSPNRAWGGTEAFF.

The chain employs TRBV12-3 or TRBV12-4 and TRBJ1-3; the D gene is possibly TRBD1 (6 bases). This CDR3 is 13 amino acids long. The V gene lost 6 bases and the J gene lost 4 bases, with 10 bases spanning the gap. CDR3 coding DNA: TGTGCCAGCAGACCAGGGGTCGGAAACACCATATATTTT. It translates to CASRPGVGNTIYF.

This clone was picked up one time. J is TRBJ1-2 and V is TRBV18; no clear D. The V and J ends lost 3 bases and 5 bases respectively, with 10 bases between them. This CDR3 has 13 residues. Germline CDR1 KGHSH, CDR2 LQKENI. The chain's CDR3 is CASSPPGGYGYTF. CDR3 DNA sequence: TGTGCCAGCTCACCGCCGGGTGGATATGGCTACACCTTC.

V gene TRBV6-2 or TRBV6-3 combines with J gene TRBJ2-1, with TRBD2 identical over 8 bases. Germline V lookup: CDR1 MNHEY, CDR2 SVGEGT. The J segment lost 4 bases and the V segment lost 6 bases, leaving 8 bases of the junction unmatched. CDR3 length: 15 amino acids. CDR3 region: CASSENPGGYNEQFF. CDR3 nucleotides: TGTGCCAGCAGCGAGAACCCGGGGGGGTACAATGAGCAGTTCTTC.

Only one count was recorded for this clone. The chain links TRBV7-3 to TRBJ2-6; perhaps TRBD1 as D (6 bases). V lost 5 bases to trimming and J lost 2 bases, with 10 bases between them. The CDR3 has 15 residues. Germline V gene lookup returns CDR1 SGHTA and CDR2 FQGTGA. The CDR3 here is CASSLQGPGANVLTF. The CDR3 nucleotides are TGTGCCAGCAGCCTACAGGGCCCTGGGGCCAACGTCCTGACTTTC.

This chain joins TRBV6-5 and TRBJ2-7; tentatively, D is TRBD1 (5 bases). The length of the CDR3 is 13 residues. Germline CDR1 MNHEY, CDR2 SVGAGI. V was pared by 6 bases and J by 0 bases, with 9 bases between. The CDR3 DNA follows: TGTGCCAGCAGATCACAGGTCTCCTACGAGCAGTACTTC. Its translation: CASRSQVSYEQYF.

This clone appeared a few times. J is TRBJ2-5 and V is TRBV7-9; D perhaps matches TRBD2 (6 bases). V lost 0 bases and J 5 bases, leaving 13 bases between the germline ends. In germline, CDR1 is SEHNR, CDR2 FQNEAQ (reference sequence). This CDR3 spans 15 amino acids. The CDR3 DNA reads TGTGCCAGCAGCTTAGCGCTCGGGAGCGGGGAGACCCAGTACTTC. Translating gives CASSLALGSGETQYF. The full variable domain, its missing parts supplied by reference TRBV7-9 and TRBJ2-5, is DTGVSQNPRHKITKRGQNVTFRCDPISEHNRLYWYRQTLGQGPEFLTYFQNEAQLEKSRLLSDRFSAERPKGSFSTLEIQRTEQGDSAMYLCASSLALGSGETQYFGPGTRLLVL.

The CDR3 protein is CASSELGAEQFF. Written as DNA, the CDR3 is TGTGCCAGCAGCGAACTAGGCGCCGAGCAGTTCTTC. The chain is built from TRBV7-2 and TRBJ2-1; TRBD2 might be the D (5 bases). V was clipped by 5 bases and J by 10 bases, with 12 bases between them. Germline V CDR1 and CDR2: SGHTA, FQGNSA. CDR3 length: 12 residues.

The chain employs TRBV5-1 and TRBJ2-1; weak D call: TRBD2 (5 bases). Per germline, CDR1 SGHRS and CDR2 YFSETQ. V was clipped by 0 bases and J by 6 bases, with 19 bases between them. This CDR3 is 17 amino acids long. The CDR3 sequence: CASSLGAGLHVGNEQFF. The CDR3 DNA sequence: TGCGCCAGCAGCTTGGGGGCGGGTCTCCACGTGGGCAATGAGCAGTTCTTC.

The J gene is TRBJ2-2, the V gene TRBV28; TRBD1 is a possible D gene (6 bases). Trimming took off 7 bases at V and 6 bases at J, with 18 bases between the two ends. The length of the CDR3 is 15 residues. Germline V gene data show CDR1 as MDHEN and CDR2 as SYDVKM. The CDR3 region is CASKPSKQGAGELFF. The CDR3 DNA reads TGTGCCAGCAAGCCCTCCAAACAGGGTGCCGGGGAGCTGTTTTTT.

The gene calls are TRBV30 and TRBJ2-7, with D possibly TRBD2 on 6 matching bases. V was shortened by 4 bases and J by 2 bases, with 18 bases between the two germline ends. The CDR3 has 15 residues. CDR1 and CDR2 (germline): GTSNPN, SVGIG (reference sequence). CDR3 nucleotide sequence: TGTGCCTGGATCCGTGAGCGGGTGCCCCCCTACGAGCAGTACTTC. Its translation: CAWIRERVPPYEQYF.

The genes are TRBV30 and TRBJ2-7; D may be TRBD2 (6 bases). V lost 2 bases to trimming and J lost 4 bases, with 18 bases between them. From germline, CDR1 is GTSNPN and CDR2 SVGIG (reference sequence). The CDR3 consists of 15 residues. CDR3: CAWSTKLAGSYEQYF. The CDR3 DNA is TGTGCCTGGAGTACCAAACTAGCTGGATCGTACGAGCAGTACTTC.

V gene TRBV5-1 combines with J gene TRBJ1-4, with D unresolved. Trimming pared 1 base from V and 3 bases from J, leaving 4 bases between. CDR1 SGHRS and CDR2 YFSETQ come from the germline V gene. This CDR3 comprises 13 residues. The CDR3 spells CASSLTANEKLFF. The CDR3 DNA reads as TGCGCCAGCAGCTTGACGGCTAATGAAAAACTGTTTTTT.

This clone was recorded once. This chain connects TRBV19 to TRBJ2-3, with D possibly TRBD2 on 6 matching bases. Germline loops: CDR1 LNHDA, CDR2 SQIVND (reference sequence). V dropped 2 bases and J dropped 4 bases, with 16 bases sitting between them. The CDR3 totals 16 residues. CDR3 DNA sequence: TGTGCCAGTAGTATATTGCTAGCCGGGAGTTCAGATACGCAGTATTTT. This translates into CASSILLAGSSDTQYF.

The chain couples TRBV4-1 to TRBJ2-7, with TRBD2 matching 8 bases. The V gene's germline CDR1 is MGHRA and CDR2 YSYEKL. V shed 0 bases, J shed 4 bases, and the junction held 2 bases outside the gene matches. The CDR3 spans 14 residues. The CDR3 sequence is CASSQDRGGYEQYF. The CDR3 DNA is TGCGCCAGCAGCCAAGATCGGGGGGGGTACGAGCAGTACTTC.

The chain employs TRBV6-5 and TRBJ2-1; 9 bases are a match to TRBD1. The junction had 4 bases not matched to a gene; V was cut back by 6 bases and J by 7 bases. CDR1 and CDR2 (germline): MNHEY, SVGAGI. This CDR3 is 13 amino acids long. This CDR3 is CASSRTGVNEQFF. For the CDR3, the DNA is TGTGCCAGCAGCCGGACAGGGGTTAATGAGCAGTTCTTC.

The chain is built from TRBV5-1 and TRBJ2-7; 10 bases agree with TRBD1. Trimming cost V 0 bases and J 6 bases; bases outside gene matches: 6. The CDR3 sequence is 15 residues long. CDR1 is SGHRS and CDR2 is YFSETQ in the germline V gene. Here the CDR3 DNA reads TGCGCCAGCAGCTTGGAGGGACAGGGGCTTCGCGAGCAGTACTTC. This codes for CASSLEGQGLREQYF.

The chain has TRBV19 and TRBJ1-2, with unresolved D. Trimming took off 6 bases at V and 8 bases at J, with 13 bases between the two ends. The CDR3 loop spans 12 amino acids. CDR1 LNHDA and CDR2 SQIVND come from the germline V gene (reference sequence). CDR3: CASSSGGYGYTF. CDR3 in DNA: TGTGCCAGTAGCTCGGGAGGGTACGGCTACACCTTC. Full variable domain (remainder filled in from reference TRBV19 and TRBJ1-2): DGGITQSPKYLFRKEGQNVTLSCEQNLNHDAMYWYRQDPGQGLRLIYYSQIVNDFQKGDIAEGYSVSREKKESFPLTVTSAQKNPTAFYLCASSSGGYGYTFGSGTRLTVV.

The chain employs TRBV11-3 and TRBJ1-1; 7 nucleotides agree with TRBD1. This CDR3 comprises 15 residues. CDR1 and CDR2 (germline): SGHNT, YENEEA. With V trimmed by 0 bases and J by 1 base, 2 bases remained unmatched. DNA for the CDR3: TGTGCCAGCAGCTTAGACGGACAGGAGAACACTGAAGCTTTCTTT. Translated: CASSLDGQENTEAFF.

The chain links TRBV4-3 to TRBJ2-1, with D unclear. Germline V gene sequence: CDR1 LGHNA, CDR2 YSLEER. The V end was cut by 0 bases, the J end by 4 bases, with 16 bases between. The CDR3 is made up of 17 amino acids. The CDR3 DNA reads as TGCGCCAGCAGCCAAGATGTGAGCAGGTCCCTATACAATGAGCAGTTCTTC. This translates into CASSQDVSRSLYNEQFF.

V is TRBV10-1 and J is TRBJ2-7; possibly TRBD1 for D (6 bases). Germline V gene data show CDR1 as WNHNN and CDR2 as SYGVQD (reference sequence). This CDR3 is 15 amino acids long. Trimming took off 2 bases at V and 6 bases at J, with 17 bases between the two ends. CDR3 in amino acids: CASSEPGALTGEQYF. As DNA, the CDR3 is TGCGCCAGCAGTGAGCCAGGGGCTCTAACTGGCGAGCAGTACTTC.

The J gene is TRBJ2-3, the V gene TRBV7-9, with a possible D match to TRBD2 (6 bases). The CDR3 spans 17 residues. Per the germline V gene, CDR1 is SEHNR and CDR2 is FQNEAQ (reference sequence). V lost 5 bases and J lost 0, with 18 bases in between. CDR3 residues: CASSPTRGKRSTDTQYF. Written as DNA, the CDR3 is TGTGCCAGCAGCCCTACCCGCGGGAAGCGGAGCACAGATACGCAGTATTTT.

This clone was detected ten times or more. The chain employs TRBV27 and TRBJ2-1; 8 nucleotides line up with TRBD2. The V gene's germline CDR1 is MNHEY and CDR2 SMNVEV (reference sequence). The CDR3 runs to 15 residues. Trimming took 3 bases from V and 3 from J; bases not matched to a gene: 4. The CDR3 nucleotides are TGTGCCAGCAGTTTCCGCGGGGGGAACTACAATGAGCAGTTCTTC. Its protein product is CASSFRGGNYNEQFF.

The gene calls are TRBV9 and TRBJ2-7; D gene ambiguous. The germline V gene has CDR1 SGDLS and CDR2 YYNGEE. The CDR3 sequence is 13 residues long. Trimming took off 0 bases at V and 9 bases at J, with 13 bases between the two ends. DNA of the CDR3: TGTGCCAGCAGCGTAGAAGCTGGTTCGAGGCAGTACTTC. Translating it yields CASSVEAGSRQYF.

V and J are TRBV27 and TRBJ2-7, with 10 bases matching TRBD2. The CDR3 is 16 residues long. The V segment lost 6 bases and the J segment 6 bases; nucleotides outside the gene matches: 14. Germline CDR1 is MNHEY and CDR2 is SMNVEV (reference sequence). CDR3 protein: CASRPSGGAGTVEQYF. The CDR3 DNA follows: TGTGCCAGCAGACCGAGCGGGGGGGCGGGGACCGTCGAGCAGTACTTC.

The chain has TRBV10-3 and TRBJ2-1; TRBD2 aligns across 9 bases. Germline lookup yields CDR1 ENHRY and CDR2 SYGVKD. V shed 10 bases and J 10 bases; nucleotides not matched to a gene: 14. The CDR3 runs to 14 residues. The CDR3 DNA sequence: TGTGCCACCGAACGGACTAGCGCGCCGGGCGAGCAGTTCTTC. Translation: CATERTSAPGEQFF.